The 25 T cell receptor beta chains presented below share a single source sample, sequenced in a study of blood T cell repertoires in COVID-19. Only in-frame clones appear in the TCRdb table, and some are missing; sequencing was by immunoSEQ multiplex PCR. Of some 100,000 clones in the sample, around four fifths were seen once. Input material: peripheral blood. The receptors here all came from a woman aged 70-85 years with acute or convalescent COVID-19.

This rearrangement joins TRBV6-5 to TRBJ1-4, with D unresolved. The germline V gene encodes CDR1 MNHEY and CDR2 SVGAGI. Trimming pared 4 bases from V and 7 bases from J, leaving 13 bases between. The CDR3 extends over 14 amino acids. Here the CDR3 DNA reads TGTGCCAGCAGTTCCTATTTAGGAGGTGAAAAACTGTTTTTT. Protein product: CASSSYLGGEKLFF.

The J gene is TRBJ1-1, the V gene TRBV5-1; D is perhaps TRBD1 (6 bases). This CDR3 region has 15 residues. The ends were cut back, 6 bases at V and 3 bases at J, with 18 bases in the middle. Germline V CDR1 and CDR2: SGHRS, YFSETQ. CDR3 sequence reads: CASKMGASVDTEAFF. In DNA, the CDR3 is TGCGCCAGCAAAATGGGGGCATCCGTGGACACTGAAGCTTTCTTT.

Only a few counts were recorded for this clone. V usage is TRBV5-6 and J usage is TRBJ1-4; D perhaps matches TRBD1 (5 bases). V lost 4 bases to trimming and J lost 8 bases, with 15 bases between them. The CDR3 spans 14 residues. The germline V gene has CDR1 SGHDT and CDR2 YYEEEE. The DNA for the CDR3 is TGTGCCAGCAGCGCCCGGATGTCAGGGGAAAAACTGTTTTTT. This translates into CASSARMSGEKLFF.

This clone was seen only a few times. The chain combines TRBV11-2 with TRBJ1-4, with TRBD1 identical over 7 bases. The germline V gene encodes CDR1 SGHAT and CDR2 FQNNGV. The length of the CDR3 is 16 residues. V lost 3 bases and J lost 8; bases outside the gene matches: 12. The CDR3 coding sequence is TGTGCCAGCAGCTTGAATTTAGGGGGCGCAGGGGAAAAACTGTTTTTT. Translation: CASSLNLGGAGEKLFF.

V is TRBV30 and J is TRBJ1-1; D perhaps matches TRBD1 (5 bases). The CDR3 extends over 13 amino acids. Germline assignment: CDR1 GTSNPN and CDR2 SVGIG (reference sequence). V was shortened by 0 bases and J by 4 bases, with 9 bases between the two germline ends. The CDR3 DNA sequence: TGTGCCTGGAGTGTACTCCAGGGCACTGAAGCTTTCTTT. Protein sequence: CAWSVLQGTEAFF.

The chain combines TRBV20-1 with TRBJ2-1; possible D gene TRBD2, 6 bases. This CDR3 contains 14 residues. V lost 3 bases, J lost 9 bases, and 18 bases lay in between. CDR1 and CDR2 from the germline V gene are DFQATT and SNEGSKA (reference sequence). This chain's CDR3 is CSASLRGGSSEQFF. Here the CDR3 DNA reads TGCAGTGCTAGTCTGCGGGGTGGGTCGAGTGAGCAGTTCTTC.

The chain is built from TRBV6-6 and TRBJ1-6, with 7 bases matching TRBD1. In germline, CDR1 is MNHNY, CDR2 SVGAGI (reference sequence). The CDR3 contains 16 residues. J lost 0 bases, V lost 6 bases, and 5 bases had no gene match. The CDR3 nucleotides are TGTGCCAGCAGGGAACAGGGGAGCTCCTATAATTCACCCCTCCACTTT. Amino acids: CASREQGSSYNSPLHF.

V and J are TRBV11-3 and TRBJ1-6; 8 bases line up with TRBD1. The CDR3 is 13 residues long. The V segment lost 3 bases and the J segment 12 bases; nucleotides outside the gene matches: 4. The V gene's germline CDR1 is SGHNT and CDR2 YENEEA. The CDR3 protein is CASSLDRDRPLHF. The CDR3 nucleotides read TGTGCCAGCAGCTTGGACAGGGATAGACCCCTCCACTTT.

V usage is TRBV30 and J usage is TRBJ1-1, with no clear D. The germline gives CDR1 GTSNPN, CDR2 SVGIG (reference sequence). The CDR3 is 11 amino acids. V was clipped by 1 base and J by 10 bases, with 10 bases between them. The CDR3 region has the DNA TGTGCCTGGAGTGCCTACACGGGAGCTTTCTTT. As protein: CAWSAYTGAFF.

The chain recombines TRBV27 with TRBJ2-5, with 7 bases fitting TRBD2. The V gene's germline CDR1 is MNHEY and CDR2 SMNVEV (reference sequence). J was trimmed by 4 bases and V by 6 bases; bases with no gene match: 5. The CDR3 consists of 13 residues. For the CDR3, the DNA is TGTGCCAGCAGGGGGGGGTTCGGAGAGACCCAGTACTTC. The encoded protein is CASRGGFGETQYF.

This sequence joins TRBV5-4 and TRBJ1-2, with 7 bases identical to TRBD1. Trimming cost V 2 bases and J 7 bases; bases outside gene matches: 8. The germline V gene encodes CDR1 SGHNT and CDR2 YYREEE (reference sequence). The CDR3 covers 14 residues. CDR3: CASSFSTGMVGYTF. The CDR3 DNA reads as TGTGCCAGCAGCTTTTCGACAGGGATGGTTGGCTACACCTTC.

The chain is built from TRBV19 and TRBJ1-4; D may be TRBD1 (5 bases). The CDR3 is 15 amino acids. Germline V CDR1 and CDR2: LNHDA, SQIVND (reference sequence). The germline V and J ends were trimmed by 5 bases and 8 bases, with 18 bases remaining between them. The DNA of the CDR3 is TGTGCCAGTAGTCTTACGTGGGGGGAGGACGAAAAACTGTTTTTT. This sequence encodes CASSLTWGEDEKLFF. The full variable domain, its missing parts supplied by reference TRBV19 and TRBJ1-4, is DGGITQSPKYLFRKEGQNVTLSCEQNLNHDAMYWYRQDPGQGLRLIYYSQIVNDFQKGDIAEGYSVSREKKESFPLTVTSAQKNPTAFYLCASSLTWGEDEKLFFGSGTQLSVL.

The table lists this clone with a few counts. The CDR3 is CASITGNLVTEAFF. DNA for the CDR3: TGTGCCAGTATTACAGGGAATTTGGTCACTGAAGCTTTCTTT. The chain uses TRBV7-8 and TRBJ1-1; a possible D gene is TRBD1 (6 bases). CDR1 and CDR2 from the germline V gene are SGHVS and FQNEAQ. Between the trimmed V and J ends, which lost 9 bases and 4 bases, there was a span of 18 bases. The CDR3 has 14 residues.

V and J are TRBV29-1 and TRBJ2-3, with D tentatively TRBD2 (6 bases). CDR3 length equals 15 residues. Germline V gene sequence: CDR1 SQVTM, CDR2 ANQGSEA. V was trimmed by 4 bases and J by 1 base, leaving 15 bases between them. CDR3 loop: CSVVVAGTRTDTQYF. CDR3 nucleotide sequence: TGCAGCGTTGTGGTGGCGGGGACCCGCACAGATACGCAGTATTTT.

There are a few counts of this clone. CDR3 sequence (DNA): TGTGCCAGCAGTTACTCAGGACAGGGAGCCGGCTACACCTTC. Its translation: CASSYSGQGAGYTF. The rearrangement uses TRBV6-5 and TRBJ1-2; 8 nucleotides line up with TRBD1. V was clipped by 0 bases and J by 8 bases; unmatched bases: 5. The germline V gene has CDR1 MNHEY and CDR2 SVGAGI. The CDR3 has 14 amino acids.

This clone was picked up one time. V usage is TRBV23-1 and J usage is TRBJ1-1; possible D gene TRBD1, 5 bases. TRBV23-1 falls under the ORF class, with uncertain function. This CDR3 region has 13 residues. V dropped 11 bases and J dropped 4 bases, with 17 bases sitting between them. The CDR3 region has the DNA TGCGCCCGCGGGGGGGGGTATGTCACTGAAGCTTTCTTT. Protein sequence: CARGGGYVTEAFF.

This clone is labeled as medium-sized. This rearrangement joins TRBV19 to TRBJ2-3, with 7 bases lining up with TRBD1. The germline gives CDR1 LNHDA, CDR2 SQIVND (reference sequence). This CDR3 is built from 16 residues. V gave up 6 bases and J gave up 0 bases; unmatched junction bases: 9. The CDR3 is CASRETGSTSTDTQYF. The CDR3 DNA follows: TGTGCCAGTAGAGAGACAGGGTCAACTAGCACAGATACGCAGTATTTT.

The chain combines TRBV2 with TRBJ2-1; 14 bases line up with TRBD2. Losses at the gene ends were 10 bases for V and 7 bases for J; bases not matched to a gene: 18. CDR3 length: 18 amino acids. CDR1 SNHLY and CDR2 FYNNEI come from the germline V gene. In nucleotides, the CDR3 is TGTGCCACCGTAGGCGGAAAAGGACTAGCGGGGGGCCGGAATGAGCAGTTCTTC. It is translated as CATVGGKGLAGGRNEQFF.

The chain carries TRBV4-1 and TRBJ2-3; D might be TRBD2 (7 bases). The germline V and J ends were trimmed by 3 bases and 2 bases, with 18 bases remaining between them. The CDR3 contains 17 residues. CDR1 is MGHRA and CDR2 is YSYEKL in the germline V gene. CDR3 in DNA: TGCGCCAGCAGCCACACCTTGGGGGGGGCCTTCACAGATACGCAGTATTTT. It translates to CASSHTLGGAFTDTQYF.

V is TRBV29-1 and J is TRBJ1-5, with 10 bases aligning to TRBD1. Germline V lookup: CDR1 SQVTM, CDR2 ANQGSEA. J lost 7 bases, V lost 6 bases, and 9 bases had no gene match. The CDR3 covers 14 residues. CDR3 sequence: CSVPRQGAGQPQHF. CDR3 bases: TGCAGCGTGCCCCGACAGGGGGCCGGCCAGCCCCAGCATTTT.

This clone was detected a few times. V gene TRBV11-2 combines with J gene TRBJ1-2, with TRBD1 matching over 8 bases. From germline, CDR1 is SGHAT and CDR2 FQNNGV. The CDR3 runs to 13 residues. V dropped 5 bases and J dropped 7; count of bases not matched to a gene: 6. CDR3 loop: CASSAGQGTGYTF. CDR3 nucleotide sequence: TGTGCCAGCAGCGCCGGACAGGGCACTGGCTACACCTTC.

CDR3 sequence: CASSEQTAYTDTQYF. The CDR3 DNA sequence: TGCGCCAGCAGTGAGCAGACAGCTTACACAGATACGCAGTATTTT. This chain uses TRBV10-2 with TRBJ2-3; the D gene is possibly TRBD1 (5 bases). Germline CDR1 WSHSY, CDR2 SAAADI. This CDR3 has 15 residues. Trimming took off 2 bases at V and 2 bases at J, with 11 bases between the two ends.

This clone appeared a few times. The V and J genes are TRBV5-1 and TRBJ1-6; 8 nucleotides align to TRBD1. In germline, CDR1 is SGHRS, CDR2 YFSETQ. The CDR3 length is 14 residues. V lost 0 bases, J lost 10 bases, and 3 bases stayed unmatched. CDR3 sequence (DNA): TGCGCCAGCAGCTTGGGTGGACAGGGATCACCCCTCCACTTT. Translating it yields CASSLGGQGSPLHF.

The chain joins TRBV5-1 to TRBJ2-1; 10 positions agree with TRBD2. Per the germline V gene, CDR1 is SGHRS and CDR2 is YFSETQ. V gave up 5 bases and J gave up 8 bases; unmatched junction bases: 7. CDR3 size: 14 residues. CDR3 bases: TGCGCCAGCAGAGTGGCCGGGACTAGCGATGAGCAGTTCTTC. It specifies CASRVAGTSDEQFF.

The chain recombines TRBV28 with TRBJ2-6, with 7 bases lining up with TRBD1. The CDR3 sequence is 16 residues long. Germline CDR1 MDHEN, CDR2 SYDVKM. With 5 bases clipped from V and 2 bases from J, the junction kept 6 bases outside the gene matches. CDR3 bases: TGTGCCAGCAGTCGAGATCAGGGGGCTGGGGCCAACGTCCTGACTTTC. Encoded protein: CASSRDQGAGANVLTF.